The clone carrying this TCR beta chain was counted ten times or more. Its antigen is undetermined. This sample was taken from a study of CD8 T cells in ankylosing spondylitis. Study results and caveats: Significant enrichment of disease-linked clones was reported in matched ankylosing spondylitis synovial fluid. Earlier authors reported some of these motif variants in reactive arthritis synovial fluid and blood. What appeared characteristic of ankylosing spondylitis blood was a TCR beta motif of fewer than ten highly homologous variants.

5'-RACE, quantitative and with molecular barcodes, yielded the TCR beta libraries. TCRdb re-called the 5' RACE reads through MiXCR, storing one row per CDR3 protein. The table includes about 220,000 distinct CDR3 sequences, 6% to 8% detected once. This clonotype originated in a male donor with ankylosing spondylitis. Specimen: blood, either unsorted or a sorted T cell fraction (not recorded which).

In DNA, the CDR3 is TGTGGGGACGCTAAGAGGGGATCGCGCGAGCAGTACTTC. Its translation: CGDAKRGSREQYF. This rearrangement joins TRBV19 to TRBJ2-7; either TRBD1 or TRBD2 may fit D (5 bases each). Germline-derived CDR1 and CDR2 are LNHDA and SQIVND (reference sequence). The CDR3 spans 13 residues.